This TCR beta chain came from a study of shared clonotypes between healthy human individuals. CDR1 and CDR2 from the germline V gene are SGHTS and YDEGEE. CDR3 length equals 16 residues. Trimming took 0 bases from V and 7 from J; bases not matched to a gene: 7. Data came from immunoSEQ multiplex PCR; TCRdb stores just in-frame clones and leaves some out. The table lists millions of clones, 85% to 95% of them singletons. The receptor was isolated from a man in his late teens or twenties in good health. The chain is built from TRBV5-8 and TRBJ2-1, with 10 bases identical to TRBD1. The sequenced sample was naive CD4+ T cells sorted from blood. Stated subset: CD45RA+ positively selected. The CDR3, as DNA: TGTGCCAGCAGCTTGGGGACAGGGGGTTTTATGAATGAGCAGTTCTTC. Protein: CASSLGTGGFMNEQFF.